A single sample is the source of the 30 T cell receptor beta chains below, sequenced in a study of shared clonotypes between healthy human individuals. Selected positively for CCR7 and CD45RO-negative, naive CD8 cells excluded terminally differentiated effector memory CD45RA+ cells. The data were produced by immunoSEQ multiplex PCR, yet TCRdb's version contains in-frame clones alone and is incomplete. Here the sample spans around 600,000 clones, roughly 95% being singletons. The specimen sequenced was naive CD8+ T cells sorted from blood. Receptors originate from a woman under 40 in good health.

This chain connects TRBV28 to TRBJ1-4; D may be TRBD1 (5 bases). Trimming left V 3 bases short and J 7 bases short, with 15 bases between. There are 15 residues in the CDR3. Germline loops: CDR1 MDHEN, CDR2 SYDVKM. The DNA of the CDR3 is TGTGCCAGCAGTTTTGTTCCCGGGGCAGCTGAAAAACTGTTTTTT. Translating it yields CASSFVPGAAEKLFF.

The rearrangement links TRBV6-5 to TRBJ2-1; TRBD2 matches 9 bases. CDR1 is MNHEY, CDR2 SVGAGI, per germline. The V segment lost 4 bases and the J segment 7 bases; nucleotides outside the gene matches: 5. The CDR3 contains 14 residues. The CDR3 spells CASSLSSGTNEQFF. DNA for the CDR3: TGTGCCAGCAGTTTGTCTAGCGGGACGAATGAGCAGTTCTTC.

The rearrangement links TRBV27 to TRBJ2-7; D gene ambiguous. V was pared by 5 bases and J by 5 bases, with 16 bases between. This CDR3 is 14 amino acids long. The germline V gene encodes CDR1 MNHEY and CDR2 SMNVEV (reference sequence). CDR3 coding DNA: TGTGCCAGCAGTCCCGGAAGGGTTAACCACGAGCAGTACTTC. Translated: CASSPGRVNHEQYF.

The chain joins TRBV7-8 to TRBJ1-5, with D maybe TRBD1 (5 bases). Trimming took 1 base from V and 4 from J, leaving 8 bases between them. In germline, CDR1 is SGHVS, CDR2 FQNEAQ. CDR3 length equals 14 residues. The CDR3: CASSLVGGNQPQHF. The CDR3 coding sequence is TGTGCCAGCAGCTTAGTGGGGGGTAATCAGCCCCAGCATTTT.

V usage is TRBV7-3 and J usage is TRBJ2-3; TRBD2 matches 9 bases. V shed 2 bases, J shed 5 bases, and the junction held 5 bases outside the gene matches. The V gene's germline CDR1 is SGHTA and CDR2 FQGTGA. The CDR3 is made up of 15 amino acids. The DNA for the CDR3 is TGTGCCAGCAGCTTAGGGCGGGAGGGGTTAGATACGCAGTATTTT. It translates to CASSLGREGLDTQYF.

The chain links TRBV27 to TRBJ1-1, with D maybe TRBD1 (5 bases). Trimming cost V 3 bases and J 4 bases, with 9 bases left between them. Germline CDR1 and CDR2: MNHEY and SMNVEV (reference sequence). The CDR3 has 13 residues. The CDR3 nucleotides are TGTGCCAGCAGTTTGGCAGGGCCCACTGAAGCTTTCTTT. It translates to CASSLAGPTEAFF.

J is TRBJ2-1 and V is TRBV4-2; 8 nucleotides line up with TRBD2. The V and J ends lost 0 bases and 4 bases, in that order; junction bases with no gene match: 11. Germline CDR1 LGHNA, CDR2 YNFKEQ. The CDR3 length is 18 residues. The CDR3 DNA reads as TGTGCCAGCAGCCAAGACTTTGTTCGGGAGGGCCTTTACAATGAGCAGTTCTTC. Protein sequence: CASSQDFVREGLYNEQFF.

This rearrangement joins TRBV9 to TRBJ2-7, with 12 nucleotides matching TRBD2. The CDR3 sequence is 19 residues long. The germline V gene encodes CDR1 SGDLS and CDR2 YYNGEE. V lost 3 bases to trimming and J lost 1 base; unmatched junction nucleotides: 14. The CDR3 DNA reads TGTGCCAGCAGCGCCGGGACTAGCGGGCCAACCCCAAGATCCTACGAGCAGTACTTC. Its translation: CASSAGTSGPTPRSYEQYF.

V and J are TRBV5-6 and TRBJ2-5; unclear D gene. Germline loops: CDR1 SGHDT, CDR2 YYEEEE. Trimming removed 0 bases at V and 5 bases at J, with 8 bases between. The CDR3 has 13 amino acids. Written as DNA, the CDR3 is TGTGCCAGCAGCTTGGTTGTAGTGGAGACCCAGTACTTC. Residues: CASSLVVVETQYF.

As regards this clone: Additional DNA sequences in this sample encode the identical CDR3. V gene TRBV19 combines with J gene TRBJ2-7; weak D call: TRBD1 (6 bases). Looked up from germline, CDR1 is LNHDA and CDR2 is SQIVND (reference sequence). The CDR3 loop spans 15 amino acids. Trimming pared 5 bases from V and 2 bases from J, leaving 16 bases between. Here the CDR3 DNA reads TGTGCCAGTAGTGTACCTACAGGGTCCGCCTACGAGCAGTACTTC. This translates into CASSVPTGSAYEQYF.

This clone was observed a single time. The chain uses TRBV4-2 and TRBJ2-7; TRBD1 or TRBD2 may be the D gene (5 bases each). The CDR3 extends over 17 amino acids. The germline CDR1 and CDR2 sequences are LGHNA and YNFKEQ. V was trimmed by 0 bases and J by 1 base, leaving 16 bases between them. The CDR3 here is CASSQDTGPGPSYEQYF. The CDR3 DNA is TGTGCCAGCAGCCAAGATACGGGGCCAGGACCATCCTACGAGCAGTACTTC.

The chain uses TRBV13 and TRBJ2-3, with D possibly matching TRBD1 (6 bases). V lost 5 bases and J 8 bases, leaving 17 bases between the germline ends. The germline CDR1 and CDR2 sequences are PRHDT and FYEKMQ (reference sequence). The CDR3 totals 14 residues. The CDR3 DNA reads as TGTGCCAGCAGCGAGAACCCCAGAGGGGGTACGCAGTATTTT. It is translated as CASSENPRGGTQYF.

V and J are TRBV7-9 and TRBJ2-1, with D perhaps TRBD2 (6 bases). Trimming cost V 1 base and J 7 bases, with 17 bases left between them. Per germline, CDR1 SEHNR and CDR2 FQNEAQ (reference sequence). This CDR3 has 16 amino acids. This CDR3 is CASSLGGGPILNEQFF. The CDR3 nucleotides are TGTGCCAGCAGCTTAGGAGGAGGGCCCATACTAAATGAGCAGTTCTTC.

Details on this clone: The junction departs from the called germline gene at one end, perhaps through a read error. The CDR3 DNA sequence: TGTGCCAGCAGAGAAGGACACTTTTCCTCCTACAATGAGCAGTTCTTC. This sequence encodes CASREGHFSSYNEQFF. The V and J genes are TRBV2 and TRBJ2-1, with D perhaps TRBD1 (5 bases). The CDR3 runs to 16 residues. Germline CDR1 is SNHLY and CDR2 is FYNNEI.

CDR3 nucleotide sequence: TGTGCCAGCAGGCCTCAGCGGGACTCCCCAGGGGAGACCCAGTACTTC. The encoded protein is CASRPQRDSPGETQYF. The chain links TRBV27 to TRBJ2-5, with 7 bases identical to TRBD2. Germline V gives CDR1 MNHEY, CDR2 SMNVEV (reference sequence). The CDR3 sequence is 16 residues long. Germline trimming cut 6 bases from V and 5 bases from J; bases unmatched to any gene: 15.

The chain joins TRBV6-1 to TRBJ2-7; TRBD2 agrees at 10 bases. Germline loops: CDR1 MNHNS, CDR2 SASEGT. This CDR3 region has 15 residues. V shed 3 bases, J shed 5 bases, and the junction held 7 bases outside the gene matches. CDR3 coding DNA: TGTGCCAGCAGTGAGGGACTAGCGACCGTCCACGAGCAGTACTTC. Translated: CASSEGLATVHEQYF.

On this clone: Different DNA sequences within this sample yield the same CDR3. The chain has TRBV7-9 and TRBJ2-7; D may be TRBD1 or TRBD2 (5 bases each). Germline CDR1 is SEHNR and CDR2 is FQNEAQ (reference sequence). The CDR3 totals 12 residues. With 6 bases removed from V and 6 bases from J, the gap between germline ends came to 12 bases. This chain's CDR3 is CASSYNGAEQYF. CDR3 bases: TGTGCCAGCAGTTACAACGGGGCCGAGCAGTACTTC.

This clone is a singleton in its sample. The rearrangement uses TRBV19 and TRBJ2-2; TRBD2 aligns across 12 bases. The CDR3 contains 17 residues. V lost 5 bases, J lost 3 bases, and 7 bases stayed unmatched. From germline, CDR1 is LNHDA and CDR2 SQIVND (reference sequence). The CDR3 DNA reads TGTGCCAGTAGTCACCCGACTAGCGGGAGAGACACCGGGGAGCTGTTTTTT. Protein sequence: CASSHPTSGRDTGELFF.

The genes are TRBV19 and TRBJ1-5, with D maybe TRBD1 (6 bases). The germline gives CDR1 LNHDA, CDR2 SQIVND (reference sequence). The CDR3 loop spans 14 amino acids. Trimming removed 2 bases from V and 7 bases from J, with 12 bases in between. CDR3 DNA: TGTGCCAGTAGTATAAGGGCAGGGGACCAGCCCCAGCATTTT. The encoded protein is CASSIRAGDQPQHF.

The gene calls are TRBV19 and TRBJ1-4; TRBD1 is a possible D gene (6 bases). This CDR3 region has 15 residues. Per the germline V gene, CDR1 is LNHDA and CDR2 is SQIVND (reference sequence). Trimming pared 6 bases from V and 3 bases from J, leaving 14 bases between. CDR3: CASSTETGPNEKLFF. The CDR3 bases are TGTGCCAGTAGCACTGAGACAGGTCCTAATGAAAAACTGTTTTTT.

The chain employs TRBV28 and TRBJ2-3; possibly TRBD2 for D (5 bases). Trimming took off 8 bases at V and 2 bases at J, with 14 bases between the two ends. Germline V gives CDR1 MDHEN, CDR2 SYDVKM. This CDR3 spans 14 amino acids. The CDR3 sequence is CASGGGPPTDTQYF. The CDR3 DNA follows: TGTGCCAGCGGAGGAGGACCCCCCACAGATACGCAGTATTTT.

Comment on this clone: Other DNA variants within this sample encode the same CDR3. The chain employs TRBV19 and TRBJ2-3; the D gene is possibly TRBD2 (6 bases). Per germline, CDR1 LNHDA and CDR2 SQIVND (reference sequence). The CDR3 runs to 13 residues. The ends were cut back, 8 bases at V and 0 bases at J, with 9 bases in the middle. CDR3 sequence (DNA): TGTGCCAGTGGGCTAGCGAGCACAGATACGCAGTATTTT. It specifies CASGLASTDTQYF.

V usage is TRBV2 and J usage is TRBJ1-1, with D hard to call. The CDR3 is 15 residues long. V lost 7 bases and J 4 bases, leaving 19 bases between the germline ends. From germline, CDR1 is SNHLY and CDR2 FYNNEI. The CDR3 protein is CASTLSGVVVTEAFF. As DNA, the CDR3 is TGTGCCAGCACCCTATCCGGGGTAGTGGTCACTGAAGCTTTCTTT. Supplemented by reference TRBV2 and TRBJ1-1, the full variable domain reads EPEVTQTPSHQVTQMGQEVILRCVPISNHLYFYWYRQILGQKVEFLVSFYNNEISEKSEIFDDQFSVERPDGSNFTLKIRSTKLEDSAMYFCASTLSGVVVTEAFFGQGTRLTVV.

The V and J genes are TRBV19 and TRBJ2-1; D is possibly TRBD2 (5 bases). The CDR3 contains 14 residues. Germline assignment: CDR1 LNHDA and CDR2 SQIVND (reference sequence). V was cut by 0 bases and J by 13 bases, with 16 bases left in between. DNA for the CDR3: TGTGCCAGTAGTATAGATGGTGAGGGATTCGACCAGTTCTTC. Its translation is CASSIDGEGFDQFF.

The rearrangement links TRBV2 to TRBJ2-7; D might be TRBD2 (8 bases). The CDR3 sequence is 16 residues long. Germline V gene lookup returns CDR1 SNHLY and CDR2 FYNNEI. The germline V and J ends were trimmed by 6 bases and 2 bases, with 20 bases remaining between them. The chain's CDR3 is CASRGLGTVEAYEQYF. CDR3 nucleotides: TGTGCCAGCAGGGGACTAGGGACAGTGGAAGCCTACGAGCAGTACTTC.

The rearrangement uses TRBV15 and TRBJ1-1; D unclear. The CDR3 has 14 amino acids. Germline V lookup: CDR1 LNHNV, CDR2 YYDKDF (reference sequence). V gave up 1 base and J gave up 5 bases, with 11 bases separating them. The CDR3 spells CATSRGRGFTEAFF. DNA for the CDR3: TGTGCCACCAGCAGAGGGCGGGGATTTACTGAAGCTTTCTTT.

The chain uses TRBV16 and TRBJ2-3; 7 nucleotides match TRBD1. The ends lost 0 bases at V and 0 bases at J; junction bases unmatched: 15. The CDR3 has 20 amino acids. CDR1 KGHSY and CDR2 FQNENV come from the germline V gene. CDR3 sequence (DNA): TGTGCCAGCAGCCAATCGGGTTTTGGGACAGTCTTCGCTAGCACAGATACGCAGTATTTT. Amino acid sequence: CASSQSGFGTVFASTDTQYF.

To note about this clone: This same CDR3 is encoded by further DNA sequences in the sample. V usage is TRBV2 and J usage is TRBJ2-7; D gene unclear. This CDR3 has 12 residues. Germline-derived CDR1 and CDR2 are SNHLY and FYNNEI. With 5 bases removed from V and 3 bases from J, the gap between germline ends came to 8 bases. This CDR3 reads CASSPSGYEQYF. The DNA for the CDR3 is TGTGCCAGCAGTCCTTCCGGCTACGAGCAGTACTTC.

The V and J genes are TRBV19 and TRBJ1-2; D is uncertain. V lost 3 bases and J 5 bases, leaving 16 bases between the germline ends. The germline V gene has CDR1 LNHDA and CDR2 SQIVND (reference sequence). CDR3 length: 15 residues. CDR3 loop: CASSIHISVGYGYTF. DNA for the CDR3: TGTGCCAGTAGTATCCATATTTCCGTCGGATATGGCTACACCTTC.

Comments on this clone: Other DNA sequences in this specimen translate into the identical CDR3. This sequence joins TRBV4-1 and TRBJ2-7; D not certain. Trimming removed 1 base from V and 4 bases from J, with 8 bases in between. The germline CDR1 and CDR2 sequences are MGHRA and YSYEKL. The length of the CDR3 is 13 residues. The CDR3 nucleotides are TGCGCCAGCAGCCAAGGGCCGACGTACGAGCAGTACTTC. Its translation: CASSQGPTYEQYF.